Following are 29 T cell receptor beta chains from one sample sequenced in a study of OX40 agonist ivuxolimab in advanced cancers. Clones were sequenced by immunoSEQ multiplex PCR, and TCRdb holds only the in-frame ones, with some missing. This sample has approximately 82,000 clones; more than 75% occur once, and the top ten carry approximately 0.54%. Here the sequenced sample was CD4+ or CD8+ T cells sorted from blood, taken in a trial of the OX40 agonist ivuxolimab. The receptors were gathered from an adult with an advanced solid tumor such as melanoma, head and neck, liver or kidney cancer.

This chain's CDR3 is CAISESTGPPGTQYF. The CDR3 DNA is TGTGCCATCAGTGAGTCAACGGGACCCCCAGGTACGCAGTATTTT. The chain combines TRBV10-3 with TRBJ2-3, with D tentatively TRBD1 or TRBD2 (5 bases each). The ends were cut back, 0 bases at V and 8 bases at J, with 15 bases in the middle. CDR3 size: 15 residues. Germline V gives CDR1 ENHRY, CDR2 SYGVKD.

The chain joins TRBV5-8 to TRBJ2-5; a possible D gene is TRBD1 (5 bases). V dropped 2 bases and J dropped 7 bases, with 15 bases sitting between them. The germline CDR1 and CDR2 sequences are SGHTS and YDEGEE. The CDR3 is made up of 14 amino acids. CDR3 coding DNA: TGTGCCAGCAGCTTAACTCAGGGTCCGGGGACCCAGTACTTC. Encoded protein: CASSLTQGPGTQYF.

This chain joins TRBV19 and TRBJ1-4; a weak D match, TRBD1 (6 bases). CDR3 size: 13 residues. Trimming removed 0 bases at V and 14 bases at J, with 13 bases between. The germline CDR1 and CDR2 sequences are LNHDA and SQIVND (reference sequence). The CDR3 here is CASSIEFGQGLFF. CDR3 coding DNA: TGTGCCAGTAGTATAGAATTCGGTCAGGGGCTGTTTTTT.

The J gene is TRBJ1-4, the V gene TRBV29-1; a weak D match, TRBD1 (5 bases). CDR3 length equals 13 residues. Germline lookup yields CDR1 SQVTM and CDR2 ANQGSEA. Trimming took 3 bases from V and 7 from J, leaving 12 bases between them. The CDR3 DNA follows: TGCAGCGTTGAGTTACAGGTCCCTGAAAAACTGTTTTTT. Protein product: CSVELQVPEKLFF. The full variable domain, in which reference TRBV29-1 and TRBJ1-4 provide the parts outside the CDR3, is SAVISQKPSRDICQRGTSLTIQCQVDSQVTMMFWYRQQPGQSLTLIATANQGSEATYESGFVIDKFPISRPNLTFSTLTVSNMSPEDSSIYLCSVELQVPEKLFFGSGTQLSVL.

The J gene is TRBJ2-7, the V gene TRBV10-2; 8 positions agree with TRBD1. The CDR3 sequence is 15 residues long. Germline V gene lookup returns CDR1 WSHSY and CDR2 SAAADI. Unmatched junction bases numbered 2, after V lost 1 base and J lost 0 bases. The chain's CDR3 is CASSEWQGASYEQYF. As DNA, the CDR3 is TGCGCCAGCAGTGAGTGGCAGGGGGCCTCCTACGAGCAGTACTTC.

V gene TRBV29-1 combines with J gene TRBJ2-5; TRBD1 might be the D (7 bases). Germline assignment: CDR1 SQVTM and CDR2 ANQGSEA. The CDR3 runs 13 residues. The V and J ends lost 5 bases and 2 bases respectively, with 12 bases between them. The chain's CDR3 is CSVTSGGQETQYF. CDR3 nucleotides: TGCAGCGTTACTTCAGGGGGGCAAGAGACCCAGTACTTC.

The chain combines TRBV6-1 with TRBJ1-1, with D hard to call. CDR3 length equals 12 residues. CDR1 MNHNS and CDR2 SASEGT come from the germline V gene. With 2 bases removed from V and 2 bases from J, the gap between germline ends came to 3 bases. The CDR3: CASSEFNTEAFF. CDR3 in DNA: TGTGCCAGCAGTGAATTTAACACTGAAGCTTTCTTT.

The chain is built from TRBV18 and TRBJ2-7; D call uncertain. The CDR3 covers 13 residues. Germline CDR1 KGHSH, CDR2 LQKENI. V dropped 4 bases and J dropped 5 bases, with 12 bases sitting between them. The chain's CDR3 is CASSQGLENEQYF. Written as DNA, the CDR3 is TGTGCCAGCTCACAAGGGCTAGAAAACGAGCAGTACTTC.

The chain is built from TRBV6-5 and TRBJ1-4; TRBD1 aligns across 8 bases. The V gene's germline CDR1 is MNHEY and CDR2 SVGAGI. CDR3 length: 14 residues. V lost 6 bases and J lost 8; bases outside the gene matches: 8. CDR3 coding DNA: TGTGCCAGCAGGACGGACAGGGAAGGAGAAAAACTGTTTTTT. It yields the protein CASRTDREGEKLFF.

This chain connects TRBV7-8 to TRBJ2-3; 7 bases are shared with TRBD2. With V trimmed by 5 bases and J by 2 bases, 4 bases remained unmatched. In germline, CDR1 is SGHVS, CDR2 FQNEAQ. CDR3 length: 14 residues. The CDR3 sequence: CASSPGGNTDTQYF. CDR3 in DNA: TGTGCCAGCAGCCCCGGGGGGAACACAGATACGCAGTATTTT.

This sequence joins TRBV5-1 and TRBJ2-5, with a possible D match to TRBD2 (6 bases). Trimming stripped 2 bases from V and 5 bases from J, with 10 bases between. Germline V CDR1 and CDR2: SGHRS, YFSETQ. The CDR3 runs 13 residues. The CDR3 sequence: CASSFQRGETQYF. DNA for the CDR3: TGCGCCAGCAGCTTCCAACGGGGGGAGACCCAGTACTTC.

V and J are TRBV9 and TRBJ2-1, with 8 bases lining up with TRBD2. Trimming cost V 4 bases and J 2 bases; bases outside gene matches: 5. The CDR3 totals 15 residues. Germline CDR1 reads SGDLS; CDR2 reads YYNGEE. The CDR3 loop reads CASSPPGLAYNEQFF. The CDR3 DNA reads TGTGCCAGCAGCCCACCGGGACTAGCCTACAATGAGCAGTTCTTC.

This rearrangement joins TRBV5-1 to TRBJ1-1, with D perhaps TRBD1 (5 bases). Trimming shortened V by 0 bases and J by 5 bases, and 14 bases separated the two germline ends. Germline CDR1 and CDR2: SGHRS and YFSETQ. This CDR3 contains 15 residues. CDR3 in amino acids: CASSLALGGGTEAFF. The CDR3 nucleotides are TGCGCCAGCAGCTTGGCCCTCGGCGGGGGGACTGAAGCTTTCTTT. Full variable domain (outside the CDR3, taken from reference TRBV5-1 and TRBJ1-1): KAGVTQTPRYLIKTRGQQVTLSCSPISGHRSVSWYQQTPGQGLQFLFEYFSETQRNKGNFPGRFSGRQFSNSRSEMNVSTLELGDSALYLCASSLALGGGTEAFFGQGTRLTVV.

The chain combines TRBV18 with TRBJ1-1; D not resolved. Germline lookup yields CDR1 KGHSH and CDR2 LQKENI. This CDR3 region has 13 residues. Trimming took off 8 bases at V and 0 bases at J, with 10 bases between the two ends. This chain's CDR3 is CASTSIMNTEAFF. For the CDR3, the DNA is TGTGCCAGCACTAGCATAATGAACACTGAAGCTTTCTTT.

This clone was counted a single time. The rearrangement links TRBV6-1 to TRBJ2-7; 9 bases line up with TRBD2. The CDR3 has 15 residues. V shed 4 bases, J shed 7 bases, and the junction held 11 bases outside the gene matches. In germline, CDR1 is MNHNS, CDR2 SASEGT. In DNA, the CDR3 is TGTGCCAGCAGTGTGCCGGCGGGAGGGCCTAGGGAGCAGTACTTC. Its translation is CASSVPAGGPREQYF.

V and J are TRBV7-2 and TRBJ2-5; maybe TRBD2 (5 bases). The length of the CDR3 is 13 residues. Germline V gene lookup returns CDR1 SGHTA and CDR2 FQGNSA. V lost 1 base to trimming and J lost 4 bases, with 7 bases between them. The CDR3 reads CASSLGTRETQYF. The CDR3 nucleotides are TGTGCCAGCAGCTTAGGGACTCGAGAGACCCAGTACTTC.

The chain carries TRBV5-6 and TRBJ2-2; no clear D. With 3 bases removed from V and 4 bases from J, the gap between germline ends came to 13 bases. The germline V gene encodes CDR1 SGHDT and CDR2 YYEEEE. CDR3 length: 15 amino acids. DNA for the CDR3: TGTGCCAGCAGCTCGTATCAGGCCTCCACCGGGGAGCTGTTTTTT. Translated, it gives CASSSYQASTGELFF.

This chain connects TRBV9 to TRBJ2-2; D is possibly TRBD2 (5 bases). Trimming pared 1 base from V and 4 bases from J, leaving 14 bases between. There are 16 residues in the CDR3. Germline V gives CDR1 SGDLS, CDR2 YYNGEE. CDR3 amino acids: CASSVNAGSVTGELFF. In DNA form, the CDR3 reads TGTGCCAGCAGCGTAAACGCGGGCTCGGTCACCGGGGAGCTGTTTTTT.

The chain joins TRBV5-1 to TRBJ2-1, with TRBD1 identical over 7 bases. With V trimmed by 1 base and J by 0 bases, 4 bases remained unmatched. The CDR3 contains 16 residues. The germline CDR1 and CDR2 sequences are SGHRS and YFSETQ. For the CDR3, the DNA is TGCGCCAGCAGCTTGATCGCAGGGGGCTCCTACAATGAGCAGTTCTTC. Its protein is CASSLIAGGSYNEQFF.

The rearrangement links TRBV5-1 to TRBJ2-7; TRBD2 is a possible D gene (6 bases). The V and J ends lost 2 bases and 7 bases respectively, with 16 bases between them. From germline, CDR1 is SGHRS and CDR2 YFSETQ. This CDR3 region has 14 residues. CDR3 sequence reads: CASSFSEGRGEQYF. CDR3 DNA sequence: TGCGCCAGCAGCTTTTCGGAGGGTAGAGGGGAGCAGTACTTC.

V is TRBV10-1 and J is TRBJ2-2; 13 bases map to TRBD2. The V and J ends lost 0 bases and 5 bases, in that order; junction bases with no gene match: 3. The V gene's germline CDR1 is WNHNN and CDR2 SYGVQD (reference sequence). The CDR3 is made up of 17 amino acids. The CDR3 is CASSESGLAGVTGELFF. The CDR3 bases are TGCGCCAGCAGTGAGTCCGGACTAGCGGGAGTGACCGGGGAGCTGTTTTTT.

About this clone: Other nucleotide sequences in the sample specify the same CDR3. This chain joins TRBV30 and TRBJ1-4, with 7 bases lining up with TRBD1. This CDR3 region has 10 residues. The junction had 5 bases not matched to a gene; V was cut back by 4 bases and J by 15 bases. Germline V gene lookup returns CDR1 GTSNPN and CDR2 SVGIG (reference sequence). DNA for the CDR3: TGTGCCTGGAAGACAGGGAAGGTGTTTTTT. Residues: CAWKTGKVFF.

This chain joins TRBV5-6 and TRBJ1-5; TRBD1 might be the D (5 bases). Trimming removed 0 bases at V and 0 bases at J, with 7 bases between. The CDR3 covers 15 residues. The germline CDR1 and CDR2 sequences are SGHDT and YYEEEE. The chain's CDR3 is CASSLGTLSNQPQHF. In DNA, the CDR3 is TGTGCCAGCAGCTTGGGGACACTTAGCAATCAGCCCCAGCATTTT. Combining the CDR3 with reference TRBV5-6 and TRBJ1-5 gives the whole variable domain DAGVTQSPTHLIKTRGQQVTLRCSPKSGHDTVSWYQQALGQGPQFIFQYYEEEERQRGNFPDRFSGHQFPNYSSELNVNALLLGDSALYLCASSLGTLSNQPQHFGDGTRLSIL.

This rearrangement joins TRBV19 to TRBJ2-2; a possible D gene is TRBD2 (6 bases). The CDR3 sequence is 15 residues long. Germline V gene data show CDR1 as LNHDA and CDR2 as SQIVND (reference sequence). The germline V and J ends were trimmed by 9 bases and 6 bases, with 20 bases remaining between them. The CDR3 nucleotides are TGTGCCAGCTTGCAGGAGGGCCCTTGGGCCGGGGAGCTGTTTTTT. Its protein is CASLQEGPWAGELFF. Full variable domain (remainder filled in from reference TRBV19 and TRBJ2-2): DGGITQSPKYLFRKEGQNVTLSCEQNLNHDAMYWYRQDPGQGLRLIYYSQIVNDFQKGDIAEGYSVSREKKESFPLTVTSAQKNPTAFYLCASLQEGPWAGELFFGEGSRLTVL.

V and J are TRBV5-6 and TRBJ1-5, with a possible D match to TRBD1 (5 bases). The CDR3 spans 15 residues. The ends were cut back, 0 bases at V and 3 bases at J, with 10 bases in the middle. The V gene's germline CDR1 is SGHDT and CDR2 YYEEEE. The CDR3 sequence: CASSLGSGYNQPQHF. The CDR3, as DNA: TGTGCCAGCAGCTTGGGTTCAGGGTACAATCAGCCCCAGCATTTT.

This chain links TRBV9 with TRBJ2-3; D uncertain. The CDR3 is 16 residues long. V was shortened by 4 bases and J by 1 base, with 16 bases between the two germline ends. Germline assignment: CDR1 SGDLS and CDR2 YYNGEE. The CDR3 region has the DNA TGTGCCAGCAGCCTCAGACCCAGTCCGGGCACAGATACGCAGTATTTT. The encoded protein is CASSLRPSPGTDTQYF.

This chain joins TRBV19 and TRBJ1-5; D perhaps matches TRBD1 (6 bases). Trimming took 7 bases from V and 0 from J, leaving 19 bases between them. The CDR3 runs to 17 residues. Germline CDR1 is LNHDA and CDR2 is SQIVND (reference sequence). CDR3 residues: CASMGVTGTFSNQPQHF. The CDR3, as DNA: TGTGCCAGTATGGGAGTTACCGGGACATTTAGCAATCAGCCCCAGCATTTT.

CDR3 nucleotides: TGTGCCAGCAGCTTAGATGGCTCTGGGGCCAACGTCCTGACTTTC. Its protein product is CASSLDGSGANVLTF. The chain recombines TRBV7-2 with TRBJ2-6; D is unclear. The V and J ends lost 1 base and 0 bases respectively, with 4 bases between them. CDR1 is SGHTA, CDR2 FQGNSA, per germline. The CDR3 totals 15 residues.

The V call is TRBV19, the J call TRBJ2-7; perhaps D is TRBD1 or TRBD2 (5 bases each). The V end lost 3 bases, the J end lost 3 bases, and 15 bases lay between the germline ends. Germline V CDR1 and CDR2: LNHDA, SQIVND (reference sequence). The CDR3 is made up of 15 amino acids. This CDR3 is CASSIRGVPYYEQYF. The CDR3 coding sequence is TGTGCCAGTAGTATCAGAGGGGTGCCTTACTACGAGCAGTACTTC.